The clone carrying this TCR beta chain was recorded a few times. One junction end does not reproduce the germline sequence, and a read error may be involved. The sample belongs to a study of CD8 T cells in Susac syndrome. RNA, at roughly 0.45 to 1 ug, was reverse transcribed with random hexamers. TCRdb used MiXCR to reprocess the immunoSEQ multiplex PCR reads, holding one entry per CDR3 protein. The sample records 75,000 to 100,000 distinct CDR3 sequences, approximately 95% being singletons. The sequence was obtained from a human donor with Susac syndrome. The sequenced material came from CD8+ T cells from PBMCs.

CDR3 bases: TGTGCTAGCAGCGCCCCGGGACAGGGCTACGAGCAGTACTTC. Translation: CASSAPGQGYEQYF. The chain couples TRBV7-7 to TRBJ2-7; TRBD1 matches 9 bases. The CDR3 loop spans 14 amino acids. Looked up from germline, CDR1 is SSHAT and CDR2 is FNYEAQ (reference sequence).